These 5 T cell receptor beta chains share one sample of origin, sequenced in a study of CD8 T cells in acute hepatitis C reinfection. Time point denoted: naive CD8 control sorted from an acute-time-point sample. Profiling relied on immunoSEQ multiplex PCR, and the TCRdb table lists in-frame clones only, not all of them. In the table there are about 38,000 clones, 70% to 90% of which are singletons. Sample: naive CD8+ T cells from PBMCs. Receptors originate from a woman aged 18 to 35 who spontaneously cleared hepatitis C infection.

V and J are TRBV4-1 and TRBJ2-1, with TRBD2 matching 9 bases. V lost 2 bases to trimming and J lost 3 bases; unmatched junction nucleotides: 2. Germline CDR1 is MGHRA and CDR2 is YSYEKL. This CDR3 is built from 15 residues. The CDR3 bases are TGCGCCAGCAGCCAAAAGCGGGAGGACTACAATGAGCAGTTCTTC. Amino acid sequence: CASSQKREDYNEQFF.

In this sample, this clone turned up once. Here the CDR3 reads CASSLAGTPPFEQYF. The DNA of the CDR3 is TGTGCCAGCAGCTTAGCCGGGACCCCTCCCTTCGAGCAGTACTTC. This sequence joins TRBV7-9 and TRBJ2-7; D possibly uses TRBD1 or TRBD2 (5 bases each). Germline V gene lookup returns CDR1 SEHNR and CDR2 FQNEAQ (reference sequence). V was clipped by 0 bases and J by 6 bases, with 15 bases between them. This CDR3 comprises 15 residues.

This clone has only a few counts. The chain is built from TRBV7-6 and TRBJ1-1, with 8 bases matching TRBD1. The junction had 9 bases not matched to a gene; V was cut back by 5 bases and J by 4 bases. Germline values: CDR1 SGHVS, CDR2 FNYEAQ. This CDR3 has 15 amino acids. CDR3 sequence: CASSTYQGAATEAFF. The DNA of the CDR3 is TGTGCCAGCAGCACATACCAGGGGGCAGCCACTGAAGCTTTCTTT. The whole variable domain, filled in from reference TRBV7-6 and TRBJ1-1, reads GAGVSQSPRYKVTKRGQDVALRCDPISGHVSLYWYRQALGQGPEFLTYFNYEAQQDKSGLPNDRFSAERPEGSISTLTIQRTEQRDSAMYRCASSTYQGAATEAFFGQGTRLTVV.

This clone was detected a few times. This rearrangement joins TRBV2 to TRBJ1-4; a possible D gene is TRBD1 (5 bases). CDR3 size: 12 residues. V was clipped by 10 bases and J by 6 bases, with 12 bases between them. Germline V gene sequence: CDR1 SNHLY, CDR2 FYNNEI. The CDR3 here is CATLGGDEKLFF. CDR3 nucleotides: TGTGCCACCTTGGGAGGGGATGAAAAACTGTTTTTT.

The chain couples TRBV2 to TRBJ2-3; 11 bases agree with TRBD1. Losses at the gene ends were 7 bases for V and 11 bases for J; bases not matched to a gene: 5. Looked up from germline, CDR1 is SNHLY and CDR2 is FYNNEI. The CDR3 is made up of 12 amino acids. The CDR3 DNA reads TGTGCCAGCATGTGGACAGGGGGCGTGCAGTATTTT. It is translated as CASMWTGGVQYF.